The 22 T cell receptor beta chains below come from one sample, sequenced in a study of shared clonotypes between healthy human individuals. TCRdb's copy holds only in-frame clones and misses some; the assay was immunoSEQ multiplex PCR. The sample contains hundreds of thousands of clones, less than 85% of which appear only once. What was sequenced was memory CD4+ T cells sorted from blood. The subset is: CD45RA-negative fraction. These receptors all come from a woman aged 25 to 45 in good health.

A single count supports this clone. This rearrangement joins TRBV10-3 to TRBJ2-7, with 9 bases matching TRBD2. V was clipped by 4 bases and J by 2 bases; unmatched bases: 6. Per the germline V gene, CDR1 is ENHRY and CDR2 is SYGVKD. The CDR3 is made up of 15 amino acids. For the CDR3, the DNA is TGTGCCATCAGTGCCTCCGGGACTAGCACCTACGAGCAGTACTTC. Its translation: CAISASGTSTYEQYF.

The chain employs TRBV5-8 and TRBJ1-2; TRBD1 aligns across 8 bases. CDR3 length: 14 residues. The germline CDR1 and CDR2 sequences are SGHTS and YDEGEE. Trimming removed 4 bases from V and 5 bases from J; junction bases left unmatched: 7. DNA for the CDR3: TGTGCCAGCAGCGGGGGGCGACAGGGGTATGGCTACACCTTC. Amino acid sequence: CASSGGRQGYGYTF.

This sequence joins TRBV10-3 and TRBJ1-1, with D possibly matching TRBD1 (5 bases). V shed 2 bases and J shed 2 bases, with 6 bases lying between them. The CDR3 runs 13 residues. The germline gives CDR1 ENHRY, CDR2 SYGVKD. CDR3 amino acids: CAISEGHNTEAFF. CDR3 DNA: TGTGCCATCAGTGAGGGACATAACACTGAAGCTTTCTTT.

CDR3 loop: CASMSAGPGELFF. The CDR3 DNA reads as TGTGCCAGCATGTCGGCAGGGCCCGGGGAGCTGTTTTTT. V is TRBV2 and J is TRBJ2-2; tentative D call: TRBD1 (5 bases). Trimming shortened V by 7 bases and J by 6 bases, and 12 bases separated the two germline ends. The CDR3 is made up of 13 amino acids. Germline loops: CDR1 SNHLY, CDR2 FYNNEI.

The V and J genes are TRBV5-1 and TRBJ1-4, with 10 positions matching TRBD1. Germline lookup yields CDR1 SGHRS and CDR2 YFSETQ. The CDR3 has 16 residues. After removal of 4 bases from V and 8 bases from J, the junction contained 11 bases not matched to a gene. This chain's CDR3 is CASSLLGTGAGEKLFF. The CDR3 DNA reads as TGCGCCAGCAGCCTGCTCGGGACAGGGGCAGGCGAAAAACTGTTTTTT.

This clone occurred many times. The chain couples TRBV7-2 to TRBJ2-3; D is perhaps TRBD2 (6 bases). The CDR3 totals 14 residues. V lost 5 bases to trimming and J lost 6 bases, with 15 bases between them. From germline, CDR1 is SGHTA and CDR2 FQGNSA. CDR3 loop: CASSRDSSPDTQYF. The CDR3 DNA reads as TGTGCCAGCAGCCGGGACTCGTCTCCTGATACGCAGTATTTT.

The chain has TRBV5-1 and TRBJ1-1; 7 nucleotides align to TRBD1. V lost 4 bases and J lost 6; bases outside the gene matches: 9. Germline V gives CDR1 SGHRS, CDR2 YFSETQ. The CDR3 is made up of 14 amino acids. In nucleotides, the CDR3 is TGCGCCAGCAGCGGGTGGGAAGGGGGCTCTGAAGCTTTCTTT. Translated, it gives CASSGWEGGSEAFF.

The J gene is TRBJ2-7, the V gene TRBV11-2, with D perhaps matching TRBD1 (6 bases). The V end lost 1 base, the J end lost 1 base, and 14 bases lay between the germline ends. The CDR3 length is 16 residues. Germline-derived CDR1 and CDR2 are SGHAT and FQNNGV. CDR3 amino acids: CASSLGPQGYSYEQYF. In DNA form, the CDR3 reads TGTGCCAGCAGCTTAGGCCCACAGGGATATTCCTACGAGCAGTACTTC.

This chain links TRBV4-1 with TRBJ2-5, with D possibly matching TRBD2 (7 bases). Trimming took 0 bases from V and 3 from J, leaving 17 bases between them. The CDR3 length is 17 residues. Germline CDR1 is MGHRA and CDR2 is YSYEKL. The CDR3 sequence: CASSQDRRRGREETQYF. In nucleotides, the CDR3 is TGCGCCAGCAGCCAAGACCGCCGGCGGGGGCGAGAAGAGACCCAGTACTTC.

The chain carries TRBV7-2 and TRBJ1-3; D is undetermined. Germline CDR1 SGHTA, CDR2 FQGNSA. V dropped 5 bases and J dropped 7 bases, with 12 bases sitting between them. The CDR3 contains 13 residues. Here the CDR3 reads CASSPYLQNTIYF. The CDR3 bases are TGTGCCAGCAGCCCATACCTTCAGAACACCATATATTTT. Full variable domain (outside the CDR3, taken from reference TRBV7-2 and TRBJ1-3): GAGVSQSPSNKVTEKGKDVELRCDPISGHTALYWYRQSLGQGLEFLIYFQGNSAPDKSGLPSDRFSAERTGGSVSTLTIQRTQQEDSAVYLCASSPYLQNTIYFGEGSWLTVV.

The chain carries TRBV7-8 and TRBJ2-7; 12 bases are a match to TRBD1. CDR1 SGHVS and CDR2 FQNEAQ come from the germline V gene. V lost 4 bases to trimming and J lost 2 bases; unmatched junction nucleotides: 15. The CDR3 runs to 19 residues. CDR3 residues: CASSSRRGQGARDTYEQYF. The CDR3 DNA reads as TGTGCCAGCAGCTCCCGGCGGGGACAGGGGGCGCGTGACACCTACGAGCAGTACTTC.

With respect to this clone: Additional DNA sequences in this sample encode the identical CDR3. This chain uses TRBV15 with TRBJ1-1, with TRBD1 identical over 7 bases. Germline CDR1 is LNHNV and CDR2 is YYDKDF (reference sequence). The CDR3 is made up of 14 amino acids. V was clipped by 1 base and J by 4 bases; unmatched bases: 3. The CDR3 is CATSRVRGRTEAFF. The DNA of the CDR3 is TGTGCCACCAGCAGAGTTAGGGGGCGCACTGAAGCTTTCTTT.

The chain couples TRBV2 to TRBJ2-7; 9 nucleotides agree with TRBD2. Germline V gives CDR1 SNHLY, CDR2 FYNNEI. Trimming cost V 6 bases and J 2 bases; bases outside gene matches: 5. The CDR3 runs to 14 residues. In nucleotides, the CDR3 is TGTGCCAGCAGAGCGACTAGCGGAGCCTACGAGCAGTACTTC. Translated, it gives CASRATSGAYEQYF.

This clone has just a few counts. The chain couples TRBV5-1 to TRBJ2-1; D is undetermined. Trimming stripped 3 bases from V and 2 bases from J, with 12 bases between. CDR3 length: 15 residues. CDR1 and CDR2 from the germline V gene are SGHRS and YFSETQ. CDR3 nucleotides: TGCGCCAGCAGCTCTGACACTGGGGCCTACAATGAGCAGTTCTTC. Protein product: CASSSDTGAYNEQFF.

This clone appeared many times. V is TRBV6-5 and J is TRBJ1-5; D uncertain. Germline values: CDR1 MNHEY, CDR2 SVGAGI. V lost 4 bases and J 5 bases, leaving 12 bases between the germline ends. The CDR3 contains 14 residues. CDR3: CASSSLFGDQPQHF. In DNA form, the CDR3 reads TGTGCCAGCAGTTCATTATTTGGGGATCAGCCCCAGCATTTT.

The CDR3 spells CATGGRPSQPQHF. CDR3 nucleotide sequence: TGTGCCACCGGAGGTCGTCCGTCCCAGCCCCAGCATTTT. V usage is TRBV19 and J usage is TRBJ1-5; D is uncertain. The CDR3 totals 13 residues. The V end lost 10 bases, the J end lost 7 bases, and 17 bases lay between the germline ends. CDR1 is LNHDA and CDR2 is SQIVND in the germline V gene (reference sequence).

The V gene is TRBV5-1, the J gene TRBJ2-7, with 7 bases identical to TRBD1. CDR3 size: 17 residues. Trimming at V came to 2 bases and at J to 0 bases, leaving 11 bases not matched to a gene. In germline, CDR1 is SGHRS, CDR2 YFSETQ. CDR3: CASSFSTRQGSSYEQYF. In DNA form, the CDR3 reads TGCGCCAGCAGCTTTTCCACCAGACAGGGCAGCTCCTACGAGCAGTACTTC.

The table lists this clone with a count of one. The chain carries TRBV6-4 and TRBJ2-2; 7 bases match TRBD2. The CDR3 covers 14 residues. Germline values: CDR1 MRHNA, CDR2 SNTAGT. After removal of 2 bases from V and 3 bases from J, the junction contained 0 bases not matched to a gene. DNA for the CDR3: TGTGCCAGCAGTGACGGACTAGACACCGGGGAGCTGTTTTTT. This translates into CASSDGLDTGELFF.

The chain carries TRBV27 and TRBJ2-7; tentatively, D is TRBD1 or TRBD2 (6 bases each). V gave up 3 bases and J gave up 8 bases, with 14 bases separating them. The length of the CDR3 is 13 residues. CDR1 and CDR2 from the germline V gene are MNHEY and SMNVEV (reference sequence). This chain's CDR3 is CASSFAAGGKQYF. In DNA form, the CDR3 reads TGTGCCAGCAGTTTCGCCGCCGGGGGCAAGCAGTACTTC.

A word on this clone: A read error may produce the germline difference seen at one junction end. The V and J genes are TRBV9 and TRBJ2-2; D might be TRBD2 (5 bases). The CDR3 totals 14 residues. Germline CDR1 reads SGDLS; CDR2 reads YYNGEE. The CDR3 sequence: CASSVWPEHRGAVF. Written as DNA, the CDR3 is TGTGCCAGCAGCGTTTGGCCAGAACACCGGGGAGCTGTTTTT.

The chain joins TRBV5-1 to TRBJ2-3; possible D gene TRBD1, 6 bases. The germline V and J ends were trimmed by 0 bases and 0 bases, with 17 bases remaining between them. The germline V gene has CDR1 SGHRS and CDR2 YFSETQ. CDR3 length: 18 amino acids. CDR3 sequence reads: CASSLVPPQGASTDTQYF. The CDR3 DNA follows: TGCGCCAGCAGCTTGGTTCCCCCACAGGGAGCTAGCACAGATACGCAGTATTTT. Together with reference TRBV5-1 and TRBJ2-3, the CDR3 gives the full variable domain: KAGVTQTPRYLIKTRGQQVTLSCSPISGHRSVSWYQQTPGQGLQFLFEYFSETQRNKGNFPGRFSGRQFSNSRSEMNVSTLELGDSALYLCASSLVPPQGASTDTQYFGPGTRLTVL.

The chain carries TRBV4-1 and TRBJ2-1, with TRBD2 matching 14 bases. After removal of 3 bases from V and 13 bases from J, the junction contained 8 bases not matched to a gene. The germline V gene has CDR1 MGHRA and CDR2 YSYEKL. The CDR3 is made up of 15 amino acids. CDR3 amino acids: CASSQTGTSGSFQFF. The CDR3 nucleotides read TGCGCCAGCAGCCAGACCGGGACTAGCGGGAGTTTTCAGTTCTTC.